The 14 T cell receptor beta chains reported below all come from one sample, sequenced in a study of T cell responses to AZD1222 COVID-19 vaccine. Method: immunoSEQ multiplex PCR; TCRdb's copy keeps in-frame clones and lacks some. The sample consists of fewer than 130,000 clones, nearly 90% of them appearing once. The specimen was peripheral blood, collected 28 days after the second AZD1222 dose. These receptors were collected from an adult who received the AZD1222 COVID-19 vaccine.

The rearrangement joins TRBV4-3 to TRBJ2-3; 9 nucleotides agree with TRBD2. The V gene end was trimmed by 3 bases and the J gene end by 0 bases; junction bases not matched to a gene: 7. The CDR3 is made up of 17 amino acids. Looked up from germline, CDR1 is LGHNA and CDR2 is YSLEER. This CDR3 is CASSQGPSGTSTDTQYF. The CDR3 DNA is TGCGCCAGCAGCCAGGGCCCTAGCGGGACTAGCACAGATACGCAGTATTTT.

The rearrangement joins TRBV5-4 to TRBJ1-2, with D possibly matching TRBD1 (5 bases). This CDR3 is built from 14 residues. Germline-derived CDR1 and CDR2 are SGHNT and YYREEE (reference sequence). V was pared by 2 bases and J by 0 bases, with 8 bases between. As DNA, the CDR3 is TGTGCCAGCAGCTTTGGGGGGACTAACTATGGCTACACCTTC. Translated, it gives CASSFGGTNYGYTF.

The chain combines TRBV12-3 or TRBV12-4 with TRBJ2-7; no clear D. Trimming shortened V by 1 base and J by 6 bases, and 7 bases separated the two germline ends. The CDR3 loop spans 12 amino acids. CDR3 amino acids: CASSLVVFEQYF. CDR3 coding DNA: TGTGCCAGCAGTTTAGTTGTCTTCGAGCAGTACTTC.

The chain uses TRBV7-2 and TRBJ1-2, with a weak D call TRBD1 (5 bases). With 0 bases removed from V and 2 bases from J, the gap between germline ends came to 7 bases. The CDR3 has 14 residues. In germline, CDR1 is SGHTA, CDR2 FQGNSA. The CDR3 sequence: CASSLAKGNYGYTF. The CDR3 region has the DNA TGTGCCAGCAGCTTAGCGAAGGGGAACTATGGCTACACCTTC.

The chain links TRBV6-6 to TRBJ2-5; D possibly corresponds to TRBD1 (7 bases). The length of the CDR3 is 13 residues. Trimming pared 7 bases from V and 3 bases from J, leaving 12 bases between. The germline V gene encodes CDR1 MNHNY and CDR2 SVGAGI (reference sequence). Written as DNA, the CDR3 is TGTGCCAGCAACACCAGGGGGGAAGAGACCCAGTACTTC. Its translation: CASNTRGEETQYF.

The chain recombines TRBV4-3 with TRBJ2-3, with 15 bases that match TRBD2. CDR1 is LGHNA, CDR2 YSLEER, per germline. With V trimmed by 4 bases and J by 1 base, 6 bases remained unmatched. CDR3 length equals 18 residues. For the CDR3, the DNA is TGCGCCAGCAGCCCCGGACTAGCGGGAGGGCCAGGCACAGATACGCAGTATTTT. Encoded protein: CASSPGLAGGPGTDTQYF.

This rearrangement joins TRBV7-8 to TRBJ2-1, with 8 bases lining up with TRBD2. The CDR3 consists of 17 residues. Germline V gene lookup returns CDR1 SGHVS and CDR2 FQNEAQ. J gave up 9 bases and V 1 base, and 14 bases lay outside the gene matches. CDR3 sequence: CASSLDYGSGGRPEQFF. The CDR3 coding sequence is TGTGCCAGCAGCTTAGATTATGGCTCGGGAGGGCGGCCTGAGCAGTTCTTC.

J is TRBJ2-3 and V is TRBV9, with a tentative D call TRBD2 (5 bases). The CDR3 length is 15 residues. CDR1 is SGDLS and CDR2 is YYNGEE in the germline V gene. The V end lost 0 bases, the J end lost 0 bases, and 8 bases lay between the germline ends. The CDR3 nucleotides are TGTGCCAGCAGCGTAGACGGGATAAGCACAGATACGCAGTATTTT. It codes for CASSVDGISTDTQYF.

The chain combines TRBV28 with TRBJ1-2; a weak D match, TRBD1 (6 bases). V lost 2 bases and J lost 6, with 16 bases in between. Germline V gene sequence: CDR1 MDHEN, CDR2 SYDVKM. The CDR3 extends over 15 amino acids. CDR3 nucleotides: TGTGCCAGCAGTTTACTACAGGGACCCACTAATGGCTACACCTTC. It codes for CASSLLQGPTNGYTF.

The genes are TRBV6-2 or TRBV6-3 and TRBJ2-5; 11 bases fit TRBD2. After removal of 2 bases from V and 5 bases from J, the junction contained 7 bases not matched to a gene. This CDR3 has 16 residues. CDR1 and CDR2 from the germline V gene are MNHEY and SVGEGT. The CDR3 DNA reads as TGTGCCAGCAGTTACAATAGCGGGAGGGCCTCGGAGACCCAGTACTTC. Protein product: CASSYNSGRASETQYF.

The V and J genes are TRBV5-4 and TRBJ2-1; no firm D call. This CDR3 comprises 13 residues. CDR1 and CDR2 from the germline V gene are SGHNT and YYREEE (reference sequence). Deletions cut 0 bases from V and 9 bases from J, with 10 bases between. The CDR3 nucleotides read TGTGCCAGCAGCTTGGATTTGTTCGGTGAGCAGTTCTTC. Its protein product is CASSLDLFGEQFF. The full variable domain, rest sourced from reference TRBV5-4 and TRBJ2-1, is ETGVTQSPTHLIKTRGQQVTLRCSSQSGHNTVSWYQQALGQGPQFIFQYYREEENGRGNFPPRFSGLQFPNYSSELNVNALELDDSALYLCASSLDLFGEQFFGPGTRLTVL.

The chain has TRBV9 and TRBJ1-2; 9 bases align to TRBD1. V dropped 0 bases and J dropped 6; count of bases not matched to a gene: 3. This CDR3 is built from 14 residues. Germline V gene sequence: CDR1 SGDLS, CDR2 YYNGEE. The DNA for the CDR3 is TGTGCCAGCAGCGTAGAGACAGGGGGACATGGCTACACCTTC. It translates to CASSVETGGHGYTF.

The chain joins TRBV29-1 to TRBJ2-3; TRBD2 matches 7 bases. CDR3 length: 16 residues. Germline V gene sequence: CDR1 SQVTM, CDR2 ANQGSEA. The J segment lost 4 bases and the V segment lost 1 base, leaving 11 bases of the junction unmatched. The CDR3 here is CSVEGVRGGSPDTQYF. In DNA form, the CDR3 reads TGCAGCGTTGAAGGGGTTCGGGGCGGGAGCCCAGATACGCAGTATTTT.

This clone has a single count. This rearrangement joins TRBV5-4 to TRBJ2-2; 11 nucleotides match TRBD2. The CDR3 sequence is 16 residues long. V shed 1 base, J shed 7 bases, and the junction held 6 bases outside the gene matches. Germline V gene sequence: CDR1 SGHNT, CDR2 YYREEE (reference sequence). CDR3 protein: CASSLLGLAESGELFF. The DNA of the CDR3 is TGTGCCAGCAGCTTGCTGGGACTAGCGGAGAGCGGGGAGCTGTTTTTT.